This T cell receptor (beta chain) was retrieved from a study of glioma-infiltrating T cells after dendritic cell vaccination. This CDR3 is 17 amino acids long. V gave up 3 bases and J gave up 4 bases, with 17 bases separating them. In germline, CDR1 is SGHDT, CDR2 YYEEEE. The primer mix had 60 V beta and 13 J beta primers. Generated by immunoSEQ multiplex PCR, the TCRdb table keeps only in-frame clones and is missing some. The table lists about 64,000 clones, around 86% of them singletons. Material: blood, obtained before dendritic cell vaccination. The sequence derives from a human donor with glioblastoma. The rearrangement uses TRBV5-6 and TRBJ2-6, with a weak D call TRBD1 (6 bases). The CDR3 spells CASSSLPTGTGANVLTF. As DNA, the CDR3 is TGTGCCAGCAGCTCTTTACCAACAGGGACCGGGGCCAACGTCCTGACTTTC.